This entry features one T cell receptor (beta chain) sequence. Its antigen is unknown. These data come from a study of response to subunit inactivated influenza vaccine. Broader study findings: The authors offered the suggestion that each seasonal influenza vaccination recruits few new T cells.

TCRdb called the RT-PCR reads again in MiXCR, with one record for every CDR3 protein. Of 500,000 to 550,000 distinct CDR3 sequences in the sample, less than 10% were seen once. The sequenced sample was PBMCs from blood, obtained about 23 months after vaccination. This receptor was obtained from a man between 50 and 75 years old who received an inactivated influenza vaccine.

The CDR3 region is CASSKDRGIETQYF. The CDR3 DNA sequence: TGTGCCAGCAGTAAGGACAGGGGAATAGAGACCCAGTACTTC. The chain uses TRBV6-2 or TRBV6-3 and TRBJ2-5, with 9 bases aligning to TRBD1. Germline V gives CDR1 MNHEY, CDR2 SVGEGT. The V gene end was trimmed by 5 bases and the J gene end by 4 bases; junction bases not matched to a gene: 5. The length of the CDR3 is 14 residues.